This TCR beta chain was captured in a study of shared clonotypes between healthy human individuals (dated by TCRdb to 2019 to 2021). Regarding the study in general: The cohort comprised two women and a few men aged 18 to 49 years. Leukapheresis yielded between about 0.85 and 10 billion PBMCs per donor. Blood TCR repertoires of four to six healthy adults were deeply sequenced to estimate repertoire size and the extent of clonotype sharing between individuals. Libraries were prepared and TCR repertoires were sequenced by different laboratories using diverse techniques, in order to increase sequencing depth and limit assay-specific biases.

The donors were healthy, HIV-negative adults with no recently reported acute infections or vaccinations. Every donor was a Caucasian adult living in Nashville, Tennessee, USA. For unsorted samples, 96 million or so PBMCs were counted, and genomic DNA was extracted using the QIAamp DNA Blood Mini kit. Blood was collected by leukapheresis, and PBMCs were isolated by Ficoll-Histopaque density gradient centrifugation and then cryopreserved in liquid nitrogen vapor phase. Using the deep immunoSEQ assay, TCR CDR3 regions were amplified from genomic DNA by multiplex PCR. Genomic DNA extracted from each cell subset was distributed evenly over all wells of several immunoSEQ 96-well plates, and each plate served as one replicate. Each replicate PCR for unsorted PBMC received roughly 290 ng genomic DNA, equal to about 30,000 T cell genomes. Unsorted PBMC genomic DNA was sequenced across ten immunoSEQ deep assay plates. Purified libraries were quantified with a Qubit 3.0 fluorometer, sized on a Bioanalyzer 2100, and re-quantified with the KAPA Library Quantification kit. Each immunoSEQ 96-well plate was sequenced on its own single-read 150-cycle Illumina NextSeq 550 flow cell. As for the authors' bioinformatics: The immunoSEQ output contained only junctional sequences without quality scores, so filtering could not match that applied to full-length reads. Sequences were annotated with PyIR, a Python wrapper for IgBLAST v1.9, using IMGT germline references to assign V/J genes and CDR3. Reads with weak V/J assignments (E-value above 1e-6), missing CDR3, stop codons, out-of-frame junctions, or ambiguous translated residues were removed. A V3J clonotype was defined by an identical inferred V gene, J gene, and CDR3 amino acid sequence. Percentage overlap between repertoires was computed as shared unique clonotypes divided by the size of the smaller repertoire. Three approaches were used to assess repertoire richness: RTK rarefaction, the Chao1 estimator, and Recon v2.1 estimates of unobserved clonotypes. In TCRdb, the immuneACCESS table is reduced to in-frame sequences with V and J assigned. These tables do not hold every clone; where another copy was compared, an unresolved V gene accounts for under half, and the others remain unexplained. V, J and clone size were drawn from that table, and D and trimming were deduced from the DNA. The sample yields 400,000 to 500,000 clones; approximately 79% were counted once. The top ten hold more than 10% of the sample.

Worth noting for this clone: This clone's antigen is unknown. No base-level quality is on record; no much larger clone is a single base apart.

V is cut by 5 bases and J by 8 bases, and the space between the germline ends is 12 bases. CDR1 DFQATT and CDR2 SNEGSKA are derived from the germline V gene (reference sequence). The CDR3 sequence holds 11 residues, the cysteine and phenylalanine included. Just CDR3 DNA is preserved here, 33 bases in frame from base 1. What the work shows at the level of the full study, not this receptor alone: Sampling was restricted to blood, and TCR repertoires in tissue are likely to differ from TCR repertoires in blood. Based on pairwise subsampling, the degree of clonotype sharing among donors was expected to be affected by sequencing depth. The genetic and exposure-history diversity represented was limited by the small number of donors.

Specimen: PBMCs. This receptor was identified in a woman aged 40 to 50 in good health. Some clones in this sample may be carry-over from other donors' samples. Here the chain combines TRBV20-1 and TRBJ1-1, and the D gene may be TRBD1, 5 bases matching. In nucleotide form, the sequence is TGCAGTGCTGGGATGGGGACCGAAGCTTTCTTT. This sequence encodes CSAGMGTEAFF.